Each of the 16 T cell receptor beta chains below was sequenced from the same sample in a study of blood T cell repertoires in COVID-19. Method: immunoSEQ multiplex PCR; TCRdb's copy keeps in-frame clones and lacks some. The sample lists over 50,000 clones, around 86% occurring once. Sequencing was carried out using peripheral blood. Source of these receptors: a middle-aged man with active COVID-19.

The genes are TRBV18 and TRBJ2-4; the D gene is possibly TRBD2 (5 bases). This CDR3 has 14 residues. The V gene lost 3 bases and the J gene lost 3 bases, with 9 bases spanning the gap. Germline CDR1 KGHSH, CDR2 LQKENI. CDR3 in DNA: TGTGCCAGCTCACCCGGGGTGGGCAAAAACATTCAGTACTTC. This encodes CASSPGVGKNIQYF.

The CDR3 DNA is TGTGCCAGCTCACCACTTGTGGGGGGTACGCAGTATTTT. Residues: CASSPLVGGTQYF. V usage is TRBV18 and J usage is TRBJ2-3, with D possibly TRBD2 on 6 matching bases. With 1 base removed from V and 8 bases from J, the gap between germline ends came to 10 bases. This CDR3 has 13 residues. Per germline, CDR1 KGHSH and CDR2 LQKENI.

This clone was picked up a small number of times. The rearrangement joins TRBV5-5 to TRBJ2-1; TRBD2 matches 7 bases. Per germline, CDR1 SGHKS and CDR2 YYEKEE (reference sequence). This CDR3 spans 17 amino acids. V was clipped by 4 bases and J by 2 bases; unmatched bases: 12. The CDR3 nucleotides are TGTGCCAGCAGCCCAAGAGGGACTATCTATCCCTACAATGAGCAGTTCTTC. Protein product: CASSPRGTIYPYNEQFF.

The chain is built from TRBV24-1 and TRBJ2-3, with 8 nucleotides matching TRBD1. The CDR3 has 15 amino acids. Germline V gives CDR1 KGHDR, CDR2 SFDVKD. The trim removed 6 bases at V and 0 bases at J, leaving 4 bases unmatched. In DNA form, the CDR3 reads TGTGCCACCAGTCCGGGACAGGTTAGCACAGATACGCAGTATTTT. The encoded protein is CATSPGQVSTDTQYF.

This chain joins TRBV7-9 and TRBJ2-5, with 7 nucleotides matching TRBD1. This CDR3 has 18 amino acids. Per the germline V gene, CDR1 is SEHNR and CDR2 is FQNEAQ (reference sequence). J gave up 4 bases and V 5 bases, and 19 bases lay outside the gene matches. The CDR3 is CASSPPDWAGGIGETQYF. DNA of the CDR3: TGTGCCAGCAGCCCACCAGATTGGGCAGGGGGAATAGGAGAGACCCAGTACTTC.

The chain couples TRBV6-2 or TRBV6-3 to TRBJ2-3; TRBD2 aligns across 8 bases. Trimming removed 5 bases from V and 2 bases from J; junction bases left unmatched: 6. Germline CDR1 reads MNHEY; CDR2 reads SVGEGT. This CDR3 region has 15 residues. The CDR3 is CASSITSGYTDTQYF. As DNA, the CDR3 is TGTGCCAGCAGTATCACTAGCGGCTACACAGATACGCAGTATTTT.

This clone has a single count. The chain joins TRBV27 to TRBJ2-5; possible D gene TRBD2, 5 bases. Germline V CDR1 and CDR2: MNHEY, SMNVEV (reference sequence). The length of the CDR3 is 13 residues. Trimming cost V 6 bases and J 4 bases, with 12 bases left between them. For the CDR3, the DNA is TGTGCCAGCAGCTTAACTAGGCCAGAGACCCAGTACTTC. Amino acid sequence: CASSLTRPETQYF.

The chain couples TRBV19 to TRBJ2-2; D unclear. CDR3 length: 15 residues. Germline V CDR1 and CDR2: LNHDA, SQIVND (reference sequence). The ends were cut back, 6 bases at V and 1 base at J, with 12 bases in the middle. The CDR3 region is CASRRGAMNTGELFF. CDR3 nucleotides: TGTGCCAGTAGGAGAGGTGCTATGAACACCGGGGAGCTGTTTTTT.

Here the CDR3 DNA reads TGTGCCAGCGCAAGACTAGCGGGGCCACAAGAGACCCAGTACTTC. It encodes CASARLAGPQETQYF. This chain connects TRBV5-6 to TRBJ2-5; 11 bases agree with TRBD2. CDR1 is SGHDT and CDR2 is YYEEEE in the germline V gene. This CDR3 is 15 amino acids long. V shed 7 bases and J 2 bases; nucleotides not matched to a gene: 7.

The chain has TRBV9 and TRBJ1-6; 7 bases fit TRBD1. Germline-derived CDR1 and CDR2 are SGDLS and YYNGEE. V lost 3 bases to trimming and J lost 7 bases; unmatched junction nucleotides: 13. There are 17 residues in the CDR3. For the CDR3, the DNA is TGTGCCAGCAGCGCAACACCACGGCAGGGGGGAAATTCACCCCTCCACTTT. Protein sequence: CASSATPRQGGNSPLHF.

There are a few counts of this clone. The rearrangement joins TRBV6-5 to TRBJ1-1, with 7 nucleotides matching TRBD1. The V gene's germline CDR1 is MNHEY and CDR2 SVGAGI. This CDR3 spans 15 amino acids. Trimming removed 6 bases from V and 1 base from J; junction bases left unmatched: 8. The CDR3 nucleotides are TGTGCCAGCAGCCCAGGGGGATCAGGGAACACTGAAGCTTTCTTT. This translates into CASSPGGSGNTEAFF.

The CDR3 sequence is CAISDSTGQETQYF. The CDR3 nucleotides are TGTGCCATCAGTGATTCGACTGGACAAGAGACCCAGTACTTC. V and J are TRBV10-3 and TRBJ2-5; D is undetermined. Trimming removed 3 bases from V and 2 bases from J, with 10 bases in between. The CDR3 has 14 residues. The germline V gene encodes CDR1 ENHRY and CDR2 SYGVKD.

This rearrangement joins TRBV7-2 to TRBJ2-7; 11 positions match TRBD2. CDR1 is SGHTA and CDR2 is FQGNSA in the germline V gene. The CDR3 is made up of 18 amino acids. J was trimmed by 5 bases and V by 2 bases; bases with no gene match: 14. In DNA form, the CDR3 reads TGTGCCAGCAGCTTACGTGGCGGGAAACTAGCGGGAGCCCACGAGCAGTACTTC. The encoded protein is CASSLRGGKLAGAHEQYF.

V usage is TRBV6-5 and J usage is TRBJ2-7, with 7 nucleotides matching TRBD1. With V trimmed by 5 bases and J by 2 bases, 6 bases remained unmatched. The CDR3 spans 14 residues. From germline, CDR1 is MNHEY and CDR2 SVGAGI. The CDR3 here is CASSLTGDPYEQYF. The DNA for the CDR3 is TGTGCCAGCAGTCTCACAGGGGATCCCTACGAGCAGTACTTC.

The chain uses TRBV4-3 and TRBJ2-3; no clear D. The CDR3 contains 14 residues. The germline V gene has CDR1 LGHNA and CDR2 YSLEER. V was shortened by 0 bases and J by 7 bases, with 11 bases between the two germline ends. CDR3 sequence reads: CASSQDEARNTQYF. The CDR3 nucleotides are TGCGCCAGCAGCCAAGATGAGGCGCGGAATACGCAGTATTTT.

This chain connects TRBV5-1 to TRBJ2-3; 9 bases map to TRBD2. This CDR3 is 15 amino acids long. J gave up 4 bases and V 0 bases, and 3 bases lay outside the gene matches. From germline, CDR1 is SGHRS and CDR2 YFSETQ. As DNA, the CDR3 is TGCGCCAGCAGCTTGGGGGGACTAGCCTCAGATACGCAGTATTTT. Protein: CASSLGGLASDTQYF.